This paragraph covers one T cell receptor beta chain sequence. Its cognate antigen is unknown. The sample originates from a study of Graves' ophthalmopathy and Graves' hyperthyroidism. The authors amplified TCR beta CDR3 regions, and they did so from RNA transcripts for repertoire sequencing. The library came from an HTBI-primed first-round RT-PCR and a second-round multiplex PCR. TCRdb reprocessed the multiplex PCR reads via MiXCR and lists one record per CDR3 protein. The sample carries approximately 460,000 distinct CDR3 sequences, roughly an eighth recorded once. General study points: It was with approximately 70% sensitivity and 72% to 75% specificity that the model predicted ophthalmopathy progression.

Trimming stripped 2 bases from V and 2 bases from J, with 16 bases between. The CDR3 spans 16 residues. The V gene's germline CDR1 is MGHRA and CDR2 YSYEKL. The V gene is TRBV4-1, the J gene TRBJ2-7; D may be TRBD1 (6 bases). This TCR was recovered from a woman in her twenties or thirties with Graves' ophthalmopathy. Sequencing input: blood. The CDR3 DNA reads TGCGCCAGCAGCCAAACAACAGGGTCCCGAACCTACGAGCAGTACTTC. This codes for CASSQTTGSRTYEQYF.